This T cell receptor beta chain was recovered during a study of T cell repertoires in cytomegalovirus infection (dated by TCRdb to the late 2010s). About the full investigation: Alongside well-studied HLA-B-restricted epitopes, the peptide stimulations were aimed at recently identified HLA-C-restricted CMV epitopes, whose presentation resists viral immunomodulation. Donor HLA type was relevant to the analysis, because carriage of CMV infection together with the matching HLA type was indicated by public TCR beta signatures. The research as a whole found: Carriers of CMV infection plus the relevant HLA type were discriminated by the cumulative frequency of public TCR beta family members in the study cohort and in an independent roughly 340-donor cohort. In the ex vivo response, HLA-C-restricted CMV-specific TCR beta clonotypes were dominant, and in two of eight donors the single most frequent clonotype came from this HLA-C-restricted group.

This clonotype was counted many times. No antigen is known for it. The record has no base qualities; no much larger clone is one base away. Sequenced on an Illumina HiSeq 1500. TCRdb trimmed public reads at Q25 via fastp, called clones via MiXCR and kept in-frame beta chains. Under each unique CDR3 protein, matching rows form one entry showing the most common genes and DNA. The sample table records under 350,000 distinct CDR3 sequences; 22% of these occur just once. The leading ten clones occupy under 25% of the sample. The CDR3, cysteine through phenylalanine, is 17 amino acids long. Just CDR3 DNA is preserved here, 51 bases in frame from base 1. From a lookup of the germline V gene, CDR1 and CDR2 are SGHVS and FQNEAQ. At the junction V is shortened by 4 bases and J by 2 bases; bases outside the gene matches: 13. The treatment or condition tag for this specimen amounts to: in vitro stimulation with specific CMV peptide epitopes to enrich CMV-specific T cells.

The TCR was taken from a human donor in good health (CMV status not recorded). Some clones in this sample may be carry-over from other donors' samples. The source material was cultured PBMCs, sampled from culture after CMV antigen stimulation. Rearrangement joined TRBV7-8 to TRBJ2-5; the junction holds 7 bases that match TRBD1. The encoded CDR3 is CASSSRGYRGPQETQYF. At the DNA level, the sequence is TGTGCCAGCAGCTCACGAGGTTACAGGGGCCCGCAAGAGACCCAGTACTTC.